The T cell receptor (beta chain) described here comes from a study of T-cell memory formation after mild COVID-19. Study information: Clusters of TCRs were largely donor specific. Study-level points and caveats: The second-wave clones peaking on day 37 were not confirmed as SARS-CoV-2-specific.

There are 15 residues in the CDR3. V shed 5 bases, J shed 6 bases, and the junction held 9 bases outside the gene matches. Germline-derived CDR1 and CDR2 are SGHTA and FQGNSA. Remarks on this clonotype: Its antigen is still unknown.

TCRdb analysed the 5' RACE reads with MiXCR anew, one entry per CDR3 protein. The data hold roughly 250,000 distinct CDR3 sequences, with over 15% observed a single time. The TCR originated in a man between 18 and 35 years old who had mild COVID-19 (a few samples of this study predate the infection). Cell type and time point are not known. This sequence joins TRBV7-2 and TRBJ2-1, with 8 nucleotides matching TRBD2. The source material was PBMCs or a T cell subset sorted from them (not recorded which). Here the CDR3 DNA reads TGTGCCAGCAGCCCACCCGGGACTAGGGGCAATGAGCAGTTCTTC. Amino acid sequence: CASSPPGTRGNEQFF.